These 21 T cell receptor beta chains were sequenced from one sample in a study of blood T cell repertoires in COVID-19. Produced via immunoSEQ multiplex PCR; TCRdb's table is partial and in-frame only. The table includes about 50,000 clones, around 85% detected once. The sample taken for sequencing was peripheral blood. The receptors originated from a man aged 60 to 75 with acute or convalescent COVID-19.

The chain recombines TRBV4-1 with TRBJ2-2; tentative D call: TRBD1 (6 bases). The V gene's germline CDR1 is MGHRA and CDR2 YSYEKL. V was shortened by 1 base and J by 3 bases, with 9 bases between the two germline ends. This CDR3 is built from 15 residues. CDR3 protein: CASSQVNRDTGELFF. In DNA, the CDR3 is TGCGCCAGCAGCCAAGTCAACAGGGACACCGGGGAGCTGTTTTTT.

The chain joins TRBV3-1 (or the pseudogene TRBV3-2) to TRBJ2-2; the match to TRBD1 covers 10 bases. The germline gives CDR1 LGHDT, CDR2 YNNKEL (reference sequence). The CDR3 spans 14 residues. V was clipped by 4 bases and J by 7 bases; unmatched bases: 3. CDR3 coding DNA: TGTGCCAGCAGCCGACAGGGGGCGGACGGGGAGCTGTTTTTT. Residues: CASSRQGADGELFF.

This chain's CDR3 is CASSQVQGANSPLHF. The CDR3 coding sequence is TGTGCCAGCAGCCAAGTGCAGGGGGCTAATTCACCCCTCCACTTT. The rearrangement uses TRBV3-1 (or the pseudogene TRBV3-2) and TRBJ1-6, with 8 bases aligning to TRBD1. The CDR3 is 15 residues long. V shed 1 base and J 6 bases; nucleotides not matched to a gene: 2. Looked up from germline, CDR1 is LGHDT and CDR2 is YNNKEL (reference sequence).

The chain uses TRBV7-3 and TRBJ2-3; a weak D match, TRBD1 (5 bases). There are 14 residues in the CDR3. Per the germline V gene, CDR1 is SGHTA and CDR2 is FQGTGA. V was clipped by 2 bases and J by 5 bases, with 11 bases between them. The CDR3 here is CASSLSGLRDTQYF. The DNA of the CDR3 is TGTGCCAGCAGCTTATCAGGGCTCCGAGATACGCAGTATTTT. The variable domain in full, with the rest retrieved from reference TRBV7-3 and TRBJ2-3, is GAGVSQTPSNKVTEKGKYVELRCDPISGHTALYWYRQSLGQGPEFLIYFQGTGAADDSGLPNDRFFAVRPEGSVSTLKIQRTERGDSAVYLCASSLSGLRDTQYFGPGTRLTVL.

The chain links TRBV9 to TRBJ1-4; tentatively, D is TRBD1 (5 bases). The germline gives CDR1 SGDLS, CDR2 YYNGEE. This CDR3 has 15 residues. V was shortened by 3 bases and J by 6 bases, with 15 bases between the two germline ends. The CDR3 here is CASSAGTIWDEKLFF. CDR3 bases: TGTGCCAGCAGCGCCGGGACTATCTGGGATGAAAAACTGTTTTTT.

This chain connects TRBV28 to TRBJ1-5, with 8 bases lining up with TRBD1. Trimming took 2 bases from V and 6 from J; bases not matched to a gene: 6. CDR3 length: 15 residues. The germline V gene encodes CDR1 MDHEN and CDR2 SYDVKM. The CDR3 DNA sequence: TGTGCCAGCAGTTTAGGACAGGGCTTTCGTCAGCCCCAGCATTTT. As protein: CASSLGQGFRQPQHF. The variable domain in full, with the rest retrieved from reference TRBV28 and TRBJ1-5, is DVKVTQSSRYLVKRTGEKVFLECVQDMDHENMFWYRQDPGLGLRLIYFSYDVKMKEKGDIPEGYSVSREKKERFSLILESASTNQTSMYLCASSLGQGFRQPQHFGDGTRLSIL.

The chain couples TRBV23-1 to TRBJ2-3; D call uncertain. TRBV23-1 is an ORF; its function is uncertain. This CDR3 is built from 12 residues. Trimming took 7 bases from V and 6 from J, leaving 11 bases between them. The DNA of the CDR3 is TGCGCCAGCATTACAAGATCTGATACGCAGTATTTT. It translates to CASITRSDTQYF.

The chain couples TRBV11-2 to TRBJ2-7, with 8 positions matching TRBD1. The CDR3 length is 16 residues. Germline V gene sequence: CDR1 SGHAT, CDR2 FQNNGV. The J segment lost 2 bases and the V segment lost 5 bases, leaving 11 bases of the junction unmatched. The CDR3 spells CASSRGRQGAPYEQYF. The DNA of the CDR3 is TGTGCCAGCAGCCGTGGGCGGCAGGGGGCCCCCTACGAGCAGTACTTC.

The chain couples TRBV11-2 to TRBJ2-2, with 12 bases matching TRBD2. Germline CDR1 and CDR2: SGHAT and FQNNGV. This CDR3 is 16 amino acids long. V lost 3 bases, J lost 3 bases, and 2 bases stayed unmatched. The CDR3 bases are TGTGCCAGCAGCTTTGGACTAGCGGGATACACCGGGGAGCTGTTTTTT. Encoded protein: CASSFGLAGYTGELFF.

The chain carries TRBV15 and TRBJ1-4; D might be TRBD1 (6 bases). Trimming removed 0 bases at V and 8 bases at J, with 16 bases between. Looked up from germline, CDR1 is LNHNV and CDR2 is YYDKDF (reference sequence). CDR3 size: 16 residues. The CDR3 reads CATSRDRGAKEEKLFF. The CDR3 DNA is TGTGCCACCAGCAGAGATCGGGGGGCCAAAGAGGAAAAACTGTTTTTT.

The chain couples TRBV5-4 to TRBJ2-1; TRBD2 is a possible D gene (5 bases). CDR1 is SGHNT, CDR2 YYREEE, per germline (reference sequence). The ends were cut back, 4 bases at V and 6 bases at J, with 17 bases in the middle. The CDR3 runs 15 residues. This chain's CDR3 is CASSPAEKGRNEQFF. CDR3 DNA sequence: TGTGCCAGCAGCCCAGCGGAGAAGGGTCGCAATGAGCAGTTCTTC. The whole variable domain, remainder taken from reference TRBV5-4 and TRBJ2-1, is ETGVTQSPTHLIKTRGQQVTLRCSSQSGHNTVSWYQQALGQGPQFIFQYYREEENGRGNFPPRFSGLQFPNYSSELNVNALELDDSALYLCASSPAEKGRNEQFFGPGTRLTVL.

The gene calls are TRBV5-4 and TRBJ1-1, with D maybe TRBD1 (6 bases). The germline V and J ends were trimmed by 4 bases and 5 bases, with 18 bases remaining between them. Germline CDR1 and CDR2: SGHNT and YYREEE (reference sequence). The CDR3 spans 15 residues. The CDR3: CASSPRLGGQTEAFF. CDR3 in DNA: TGTGCCAGCAGCCCACGGTTAGGGGGTCAAACTGAAGCTTTCTTT. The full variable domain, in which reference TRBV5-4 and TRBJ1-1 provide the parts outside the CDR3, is ETGVTQSPTHLIKTRGQQVTLRCSSQSGHNTVSWYQQALGQGPQFIFQYYREEENGRGNFPPRFSGLQFPNYSSELNVNALELDDSALYLCASSPRLGGQTEAFFGQGTRLTVV.

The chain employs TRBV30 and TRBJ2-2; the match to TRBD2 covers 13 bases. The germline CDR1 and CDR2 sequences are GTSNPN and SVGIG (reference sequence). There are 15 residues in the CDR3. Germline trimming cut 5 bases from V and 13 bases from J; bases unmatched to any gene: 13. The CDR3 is CAWGGLAGASGRLFF. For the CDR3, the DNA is TGTGCCTGGGGCGGACTAGCGGGAGCTTCCGGCAGGCTGTTTTTT. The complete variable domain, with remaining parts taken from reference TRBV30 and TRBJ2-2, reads SQTIHQWPATLVQPVGSPLSLECTVEGTSNPNLYWYRQAAGRGLQLLFYSVGIGQISSEVPQNLSASRPQDRQFILSSKKLLLSDSGFYLCAWGGLAGASGRLFFGEGSRLTVL.

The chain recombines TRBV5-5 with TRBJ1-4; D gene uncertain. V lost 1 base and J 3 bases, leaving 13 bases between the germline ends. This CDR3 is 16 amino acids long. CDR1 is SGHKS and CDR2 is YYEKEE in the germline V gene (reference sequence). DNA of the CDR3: TGTGCCAGCAGCTTGAGTGGGCAGGTCCCTAATGAAAAACTGTTTTTT. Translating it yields CASSLSGQVPNEKLFF.

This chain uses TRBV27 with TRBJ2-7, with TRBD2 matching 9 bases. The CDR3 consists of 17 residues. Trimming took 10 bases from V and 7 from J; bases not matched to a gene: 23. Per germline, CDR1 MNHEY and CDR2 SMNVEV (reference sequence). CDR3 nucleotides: TGTGCCACCCGGGGATCAGTCTATAGCGGGAGCAGGGGGGAGCAGTACTTC. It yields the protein CATRGSVYSGSRGEQYF.

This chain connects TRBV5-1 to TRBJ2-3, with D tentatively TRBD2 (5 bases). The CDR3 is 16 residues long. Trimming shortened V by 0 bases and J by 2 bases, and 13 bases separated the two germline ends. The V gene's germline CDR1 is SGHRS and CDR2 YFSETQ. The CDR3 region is CASSLVATPPTDTQYF. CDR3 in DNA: TGCGCCAGCAGCTTGGTAGCGACCCCCCCCACAGATACGCAGTATTTT.

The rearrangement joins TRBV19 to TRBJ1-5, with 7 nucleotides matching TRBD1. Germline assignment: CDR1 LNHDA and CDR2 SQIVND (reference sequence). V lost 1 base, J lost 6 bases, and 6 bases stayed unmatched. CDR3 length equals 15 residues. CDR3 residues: CASSIGQGLLQPQHF. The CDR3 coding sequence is TGTGCCAGTAGTATAGGACAGGGCTTGCTTCAGCCCCAGCATTTT.

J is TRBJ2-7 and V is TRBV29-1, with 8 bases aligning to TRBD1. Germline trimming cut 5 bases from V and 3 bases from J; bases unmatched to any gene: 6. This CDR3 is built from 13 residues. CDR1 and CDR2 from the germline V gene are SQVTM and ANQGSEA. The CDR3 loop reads CSVRDRTLYEQYF. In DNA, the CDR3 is TGCAGCGTTCGGGACAGGACTCTCTACGAGCAGTACTTC.

The CDR3 sequence: CATSVPYGTSGRAPELFF. In DNA form, the CDR3 reads TGTGCCACCAGTGTCCCCTACGGGACTAGCGGGAGGGCCCCGGAGCTGTTTTTT. The chain uses TRBV24-1 and TRBJ2-2, with 16 bases matching TRBD2. The germline CDR1 and CDR2 sequences are KGHDR and SFDVKD. This CDR3 is built from 18 residues. V was pared by 5 bases and J by 10 bases, with 12 bases of the junction left unmatched.

The CDR3 region has the DNA TGTGCCTGGAGTGTACTCCAGGGGACCTATGGCTACACCTTC. It is translated as CAWSVLQGTYGYTF. This chain joins TRBV30 and TRBJ1-2, with D possibly TRBD1 on 6 matching bases. From germline, CDR1 is GTSNPN and CDR2 SVGIG (reference sequence). V lost 0 bases and J lost 4, with 12 bases in between. The CDR3 covers 14 residues.

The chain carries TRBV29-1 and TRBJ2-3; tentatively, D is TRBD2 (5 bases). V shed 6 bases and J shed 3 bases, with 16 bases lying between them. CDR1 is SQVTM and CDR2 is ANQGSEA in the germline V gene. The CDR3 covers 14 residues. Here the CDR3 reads CSVVTGITTDTQYF. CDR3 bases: TGCAGCGTCGTCACCGGGATAACGACAGATACGCAGTATTTT.